The table lists the clone carrying this T cell receptor (beta chain) with a few counts. As yet, its antigen is unknown. Sequencing used immunoSEQ v3. The assay was immunoSEQ multiplex PCR, and TCRdb's table has in-frame clones only and misses some. The sample lists 36,000 or so clones, about 73% occurring once. These data originate in a study of TIL therapy for anti-PD-1-resistant metastatic lung cancer. In the study overall: Median patient age was about 55, ranging about 38-80 years. Several tumors were EGFR-mutant and two were ALK-rearranged.

Per germline, CDR1 SGDLS and CDR2 YYNGEE. The CDR3 loop spans 16 amino acids. Trimming took 5 bases from V and 5 from J; bases not matched to a gene: 8. Regarding the study as a whole: The cohort had more treatment-naive, never-smoker and oncogene-addicted patients than typical.

Time point: pre-treatment sample, taken before nivolumab and TIL therapy. Enrollment ran from October 2017 to January 2020. Sequencing was performed on blood, taken at baseline. V usage is TRBV9 and J usage is TRBJ2-1, with 12 bases matching TRBD2. The receptor comes from a person aged 25-80 years with non-small cell lung cancer. CDR3 sequence: CASSDRTSGTNNEQFF. The CDR3 DNA is TGTGCCAGCAGTGATAGGACTAGCGGGACTAACAATGAGCAGTTCTTC.